This T cell receptor (beta chain) was observed in a study of blood T cell repertoires in COVID-19. On the study more broadly: The United States, Italy and Spain supplied acute and convalescent COVID-19 samples.

The trim removed 1 base at V and 4 bases at J, leaving 0 bases unmatched. There are 13 residues in the CDR3. Germline CDR1 and CDR2: SGHAT and FQNNGV. Original data processing: The assay estimated nucleated cells by amplifying reference gene primers. Profiling relied on immunoSEQ multiplex PCR, and the TCRdb table lists in-frame clones only, not all of them. V and J calls and clone size are given by that table; D and trimming were obtained from the DNA. The sample lists 110,000 or so clones, 75% to 90% occurring once. What was sequenced was peripheral blood. The receptor was derived from a human donor with acute or convalescent COVID-19. The donor label of this sample is uncertain. This chain uses TRBV11-2 with TRBJ2-5, with TRBD1 matching over 7 bases. CDR3 DNA sequence: TGTGCCAGCAGCTTAGGACAGGGAGAGACCCAGTACTTC. Amino acid sequence: CASSLGQGETQYF.